The source of this T cell receptor (beta chain) is a study of CD8 T cells in Susac syndrome. Roughly 0.45 to 1 ug RNA was reverse transcribed with random hexamers. TCRdb independently ran MiXCR on the immunoSEQ multiplex PCR reads; one entry per CDR3 protein. The sample includes 150,000 to 200,000 distinct CDR3 sequences, about 94% of them seen just once. CDR1 and CDR2 (germline): SGHAT, FQNNGV. This CDR3 has 14 residues. V was pared by 6 bases and J by 6 bases, with 9 bases of the junction left unmatched. The chain couples TRBV11-2 to TRBJ2-5; 8 bases align to TRBD1. This TCR came from a human donor in good health. Input material: CD4+ T cells from PBMCs. The CDR3 coding sequence is TGTGCCAGCAGTGGACAGGGAGGAGTGCAGACCCAGTACTTC. Encoded protein: CASSGQGGVQTQYF.